One and the same sample provided the 30 T cell receptor beta chains below, sequenced in a study of cytomegalovirus exposure and HLA in healthy donors. Primers included in the PCR were 60 Vbeta and 13 Jbeta primers. Clones were sequenced by immunoSEQ multiplex PCR, and TCRdb holds only the in-frame ones, with some missing. The sample contains under 200,000 clones, 82% of which appear only once. Sequenced: PBMCs. Receptors were obtained from a girl aged 2-9 years in good health and CMV-seropositive.

The chain recombines TRBV5-8 with TRBJ2-1, with a possible D match to TRBD2 (5 bases). The CDR3 consists of 13 residues. Trimming took off 0 bases at V and 10 bases at J, with 11 bases between the two ends. Germline CDR1 is SGHTS and CDR2 is YDEGEE. The chain's CDR3 is CASSLAEGTEQFF. DNA of the CDR3: TGTGCCAGCAGCTTGGCCGAGGGTACCGAGCAGTTCTTC.

The J gene is TRBJ1-4, the V gene TRBV15, with D unclear. The CDR3 extends over 16 amino acids. The germline V gene encodes CDR1 LNHNV and CDR2 YYDKDF (reference sequence). The V end lost 0 bases, the J end lost 5 bases, and 13 bases lay between the germline ends. The CDR3 reads CATSRDLTTENEKLFF. The CDR3 nucleotides are TGTGCCACCAGCAGAGATCTTACGACGGAGAATGAAAAACTGTTTTTT.

The chain carries TRBV2 and TRBJ2-7; unclear D gene. Germline V CDR1 and CDR2: SNHLY, FYNNEI. The CDR3 is made up of 15 amino acids. Trimming took off 3 bases at V and 0 bases at J, with 12 bases between the two ends. This CDR3 reads CASSERPHSSYEQYF. The CDR3 region has the DNA TGTGCCAGCAGTGAGCGCCCCCATAGCTCCTACGAGCAGTACTTC.

The V call is TRBV19, the J call TRBJ2-1; 12 nucleotides line up with TRBD1. Germline V gene lookup returns CDR1 LNHDA and CDR2 SQIVND (reference sequence). Trimming at V came to 5 bases and at J to 5 bases, leaving 7 bases not matched to a gene. The CDR3 is made up of 16 amino acids. The CDR3 loop reads CASSLRDRGHNNEQFF. CDR3 DNA sequence: TGTGCCAGTAGTCTCCGGGACAGGGGGCACAACAATGAGCAGTTCTTC. The complete variable domain, with remaining parts taken from reference TRBV19 and TRBJ2-1, reads DGGITQSPKYLFRKEGQNVTLSCEQNLNHDAMYWYRQDPGQGLRLIYYSQIVNDFQKGDIAEGYSVSREKKESFPLTVTSAQKNPTAFYLCASSLRDRGHNNEQFFGPGTRLTVL.

The chain employs TRBV29-1 and TRBJ1-1; 7 bases agree with TRBD1. CDR1 is SQVTM and CDR2 is ANQGSEA in the germline V gene. This CDR3 is built from 13 residues. V gave up 7 bases and J gave up 5 bases; unmatched junction bases: 10. CDR3 amino acids: CSASSGQITEAFF. The CDR3, as DNA: TGCAGCGCCTCATCGGGACAGATTACTGAAGCTTTCTTT.

The chain carries TRBV4-2 and TRBJ2-2; D possibly corresponds to TRBD1 (6 bases). CDR1 is LGHNA and CDR2 is YNFKEQ in the germline V gene. The CDR3 runs to 17 residues. Between the trimmed V and J ends, which lost 1 base and 4 bases, there was a span of 16 bases. The CDR3 protein is CASSQVWGQNPTGELFF. The CDR3 DNA is TGTGCCAGCAGCCAAGTGTGGGGGCAGAACCCCACCGGGGAGCTGTTTTTT.

The gene calls are TRBV11-2 and TRBJ2-5, with 7 bases that match TRBD2. The CDR3 loop spans 16 amino acids. Germline lookup yields CDR1 SGHAT and CDR2 FQNNGV. J lost 2 bases, V lost 1 base, and 7 bases had no gene match. CDR3 in DNA: TGTGCCAGCAGCTTAGTAGGTCTAGCGGCTCAAGAGACCCAGTACTTC. Translated: CASSLVGLAAQETQYF.

Here the CDR3 reads CASSATGMFYEQYF. The CDR3 DNA is TGTGCCAGCAGCGCCACAGGGATGTTCTACGAGCAGTACTTC. The rearrangement links TRBV9 to TRBJ2-7; a possible D gene is TRBD1 (6 bases). Trimming left V 3 bases short and J 3 bases short, with 13 bases between. Germline-derived CDR1 and CDR2 are SGDLS and YYNGEE. This CDR3 comprises 14 residues. The full variable domain, with the rest looked up from reference TRBV9 and TRBJ2-7, is DSGVTQTPKHLITATGQRVTLRCSPRSGDLSVYWYQQSLDQGLQFLIQYYNGEERAKGNILERFSAQQFPDLHSELNLSSLELGDSALYFCASSATGMFYEQYFGPGTRLTVT.

The chain combines TRBV27 with TRBJ1-6; maybe TRBD1 (6 bases). The CDR3 is made up of 15 amino acids. Germline V gene sequence: CDR1 MNHEY, CDR2 SMNVEV (reference sequence). Trimming removed 6 bases at V and 6 bases at J, with 15 bases between. As DNA, the CDR3 is TGTGCCAGCAGGTTCTCGACAGGCCCTAATTCACCCCTCCACTTT. It specifies CASRFSTGPNSPLHF.

The rearrangement joins TRBV7-9 to TRBJ2-7; a weak D match, TRBD1 (5 bases). The CDR3 covers 14 residues. Looked up from germline, CDR1 is SEHNR and CDR2 is FQNEAQ (reference sequence). V lost 5 bases and J lost 6, with 17 bases in between. CDR3 bases: TGTGCCAGCAGCACTGACAGTACCCTACGCGAGCAGTACTTC. This sequence encodes CASSTDSTLREQYF.

In this sample, this clone turned up a few times. The CDR3 loop reads CASSLQFMNTEAFF. In DNA form, the CDR3 reads TGTGCCAGCAGCCTGCAGTTCATGAACACTGAAGCTTTCTTT. The chain links TRBV7-2 to TRBJ1-1; D is unresolved. V was clipped by 5 bases and J by 0 bases, with 10 bases between them. Germline V gene data show CDR1 as SGHTA and CDR2 as FQGNSA. The CDR3 has 14 amino acids.

The CDR3 DNA sequence: TGTGCCAGTAGTACTGGTCGGGGGAGGAGCGAGACCCAGTACTTC. Translation: CASSTGRGRSETQYF. The chain employs TRBV19 and TRBJ2-5; TRBD2 might be the D (6 bases). Between the trimmed V and J ends, which lost 4 bases and 5 bases, there was a span of 17 bases. Germline V CDR1 and CDR2: LNHDA, SQIVND (reference sequence). The CDR3 totals 15 residues.

The CDR3 sequence is CSVVTSGSYEQYF. The DNA of the CDR3 is TGCAGCGTTGTTACTAGCGGCTCCTACGAGCAGTACTTC. The V call is TRBV29-1, the J call TRBJ2-7; 8 bases align to TRBD2. This CDR3 comprises 13 residues. The V and J ends lost 4 bases and 0 bases, in that order; junction bases with no gene match: 2. Germline lookup yields CDR1 SQVTM and CDR2 ANQGSEA.

This clone was picked up a small number of times. This rearrangement joins TRBV6-1 to TRBJ1-5; 9 bases fit TRBD1. Germline V gene sequence: CDR1 MNHNS, CDR2 SASEGT. This CDR3 is 15 amino acids long. Trimming removed 7 bases from V and 5 bases from J; junction bases left unmatched: 9. The CDR3: CASKGTGSQYQPQHF. CDR3 in DNA: TGTGCCAGCAAGGGGACAGGGAGTCAATATCAGCCCCAGCATTTT.

The chain joins TRBV6-6 to TRBJ2-7; 11 bases are a match to TRBD2. The CDR3 is made up of 15 amino acids. Per germline, CDR1 MNHNY and CDR2 SVGAGI (reference sequence). V dropped 6 bases and J dropped 2; count of bases not matched to a gene: 6. The CDR3 loop reads CASRWGLAATYEQYF. The CDR3 DNA is TGTGCCAGCAGATGGGGACTAGCGGCCACCTACGAGCAGTACTTC.

The chain is built from TRBV4-1 and TRBJ1-5, with 7 bases identical to TRBD1. J gave up 6 bases and V 5 bases, and 22 bases lay outside the gene matches. This CDR3 has 19 amino acids. Germline V gene sequence: CDR1 MGHRA, CDR2 YSYEKL. The CDR3 spells CASSSIRTGKGRMGQPQHF. In nucleotides, the CDR3 is TGCGCCAGCAGCTCGATAAGGACAGGCAAAGGGCGCATGGGTCAGCCCCAGCATTTT.

The chain carries TRBV11-1 and TRBJ1-5; the match to TRBD1 covers 8 bases. The germline gives CDR1 SGHAT, CDR2 FQDESV (reference sequence). The CDR3 contains 15 residues. After removal of 1 base from V and 6 bases from J, the junction contained 5 bases not matched to a gene. For the CDR3, the DNA is TGTGCCAGCAGCTTAGGGACAGGGACCGGTCAGCCCCAGCATTTT. It specifies CASSLGTGTGQPQHF.

The chain couples TRBV27 to TRBJ1-2; 10 bases line up with TRBD1. The CDR3 contains 14 residues. CDR1 is MNHEY and CDR2 is SMNVEV in the germline V gene (reference sequence). Trimming took 5 bases from V and 7 from J; bases not matched to a gene: 7. CDR3 in amino acids: CASSPGTGVVGYTF. For the CDR3, the DNA is TGTGCCAGCAGTCCAGGGACAGGGGTAGTTGGCTACACCTTC.

V gene TRBV5-1 combines with J gene TRBJ1-1; perhaps TRBD1 as D (5 bases). The CDR3 has 16 residues. Germline values: CDR1 SGHRS, CDR2 YFSETQ. Trimming took off 4 bases at V and 5 bases at J, with 21 bases between the two ends. CDR3 residues: CASSLGHGAGRTEAFF. In DNA form, the CDR3 reads TGCGCCAGCAGCCTAGGTCACGGCGCAGGGCGGACTGAAGCTTTCTTT.

The chain links TRBV7-6 to TRBJ2-3, with no clear D. The germline V gene encodes CDR1 SGHVS and CDR2 FNYEAQ. V was trimmed by 2 bases and J by 3 bases, leaving 12 bases between them. This CDR3 has 15 residues. CDR3 amino acids: CASSLNTEPTDTQYF. For the CDR3, the DNA is TGTGCCAGCAGCTTAAACACCGAACCAACAGATACGCAGTATTTT. The full variable domain, completed using reference TRBV7-6 and TRBJ2-3, is GAGVSQSPRYKVTKRGQDVALRCDPISGHVSLYWYRQALGQGPEFLTYFNYEAQQDKSGLPNDRFSAERPEGSISTLTIQRTEQRDSAMYRCASSLNTEPTDTQYFGPGTRLTVL.

About this clone: A read error may account for a junction end that differs from germline. The DNA for the CDR3 is TGTACTAGAGGGGGCGACGAAGAGACCCAGTACTTC. Its translation is CTRGGDEETQYF. V is TRBV23-1 and J is TRBJ2-5; 7 nucleotides match TRBD1. TRBV23-1 is an open reading frame whose function is uncertain. CDR3 length equals 12 residues.

The chain employs TRBV29-1 and TRBJ2-1; 12 nucleotides match TRBD2. Germline CDR1 is SQVTM and CDR2 is ANQGSEA. The ends lost 6 bases at V and 8 bases at J; junction bases unmatched: 8. The CDR3 is made up of 14 amino acids. Here the CDR3 DNA reads TGCAGCGTAGAGGGACTAGCGGGCTCGGATGAGCAGTTCTTC. Protein: CSVEGLAGSDEQFF.

V and J are TRBV6-1 and TRBJ1-5, with no clear D. Trimming cost V 1 base and J 0 bases, with 7 bases left between them. This CDR3 contains 15 residues. Germline-derived CDR1 and CDR2 are MNHNS and SASEGT. CDR3: CASSEGVYSNQPQHF. The CDR3 coding sequence is TGTGCCAGCAGTGAAGGCGTCTATAGCAATCAGCCCCAGCATTTT.

This sequence joins TRBV7-6 and TRBJ2-1, with TRBD2 matching 7 bases. Germline-derived CDR1 and CDR2 are SGHVS and FNYEAQ. The CDR3 spans 17 residues. With V trimmed by 3 bases and J by 2 bases, 10 bases remained unmatched. The CDR3: CASSFRRAGTTYNEQFF. The CDR3 nucleotides are TGTGCCAGCAGCTTCCGGAGAGCGGGAACCACCTACAATGAGCAGTTCTTC.

The V call is TRBV30, the J call TRBJ2-1; 12 bases agree with TRBD2. This CDR3 comprises 16 residues. V lost 1 base, J lost 6 bases, and 7 bases stayed unmatched. Per germline, CDR1 GTSNPN and CDR2 SVGIG (reference sequence). In DNA, the CDR3 is TGTGCCTGGAGTGCCCCGACTAGCGGGAGCGCCAATGAGCAGTTCTTC. It specifies CAWSAPTSGSANEQFF. The whole variable domain, filled in from reference TRBV30 and TRBJ2-1, reads SQTIHQWPATLVQPVGSPLSLECTVEGTSNPNLYWYRQAAGRGLQLLFYSVGIGQISSEVPQNLSASRPQDRQFILSSKKLLLSDSGFYLCAWSAPTSGSANEQFFGPGTRLTVL.

The rearrangement joins TRBV18 to TRBJ2-7; no clear D. Germline V lookup: CDR1 KGHSH, CDR2 LQKENI. The CDR3 length is 15 residues. V lost 0 bases, J lost 9 bases, and 18 bases lay in between. The CDR3 here is CASSPPVAEPTGQYF. The CDR3 DNA reads as TGTGCCAGCTCACCACCGGTAGCAGAGCCTACGGGGCAGTACTTC.

V is TRBV6-5 and J is TRBJ2-7, with D unresolved. Germline lookup yields CDR1 MNHEY and CDR2 SVGAGI. Trimming removed 2 bases from V and 7 bases from J, with 15 bases in between. CDR3 length equals 14 residues. The CDR3 nucleotides are TGTGCCAGCAGTTACCCAACGCCGCTCGGGGAGCAGTACTTC. This translates into CASSYPTPLGEQYF.

This rearrangement joins TRBV28 to TRBJ1-1; TRBD1 matches at 9 bases. CDR1 is MDHEN and CDR2 is SYDVKM in the germline V gene. The V segment lost 5 bases and the J segment 3 bases; nucleotides outside the gene matches: 16. The CDR3 is 18 amino acids. This CDR3 reads CASSDYRGPFQGHTEAFF. CDR3 DNA: TGTGCCAGCAGTGACTACAGGGGGCCTTTCCAAGGGCACACTGAAGCTTTCTTT.

The chain carries TRBV30 and TRBJ2-3, with D perhaps matching TRBD2 (6 bases). CDR1 and CDR2 from the germline V gene are GTSNPN and SVGIG (reference sequence). V lost 3 bases and J lost 4, with 17 bases in between. The CDR3 runs to 15 residues. The CDR3 spells CAWREYQWGADTQYF. The CDR3 DNA follows: TGTGCCTGGAGGGAATACCAGTGGGGGGCAGATACGCAGTATTTT.

The chain is built from TRBV13 and TRBJ2-1; 9 bases are a match to TRBD2. CDR1 and CDR2 from the germline V gene are PRHDT and FYEKMQ (reference sequence). CDR3 length: 17 residues. The V segment lost 1 base and the J segment 6 bases; nucleotides outside the gene matches: 10. CDR3 nucleotides: TGTGCCAGCAGCTTAGAAAAAGTTGCGGGAGGGTCCAATGAGCAGTTCTTC. Its protein product is CASSLEKVAGGSNEQFF.